The source of this T cell receptor beta chain is a study of beta chain features in type 1 diabetes. Turning to the study itself: Analysis included 100 million to 110 million sorted cells drawn from all samples.

This clone was found once. Its antigen is currently unknown. What was sequenced were expressed TCRB transcripts, since all of the isolated RNA had been reverse transcribed. Only in-frame clones appear in the TCRdb table, and some are missing; sequencing was by immunoSEQ multiplex PCR. The sample has approximately 400,000 clones, around 16% seen once. Findings and caveats of the study: PCR might favor shorter templates, equally in patients and controls. A definitive answer on HLA type influencing TCRB rearrangement was not reached here. Naive, central memory and regulatory TCRB repertoires appeared more similar among patients than healthy donors.

This sequence was found in a woman under 30 in good health. The sequenced sample was naive CD4+ T cells from blood.

CDR3 sequence reads: CAWRTDRNYGYTF. The CDR3 DNA sequence: TGTGCCTGGAGGACTGACAGGAACTATGGCTACACCTTC. J is TRBJ1-2 and V is TRBV30; TRBD1 is a possible D gene (6 bases). Trimming took off 3 bases at V and 2 bases at J, with 10 bases between the two ends. Germline loops: CDR1 GTSNPN, CDR2 SVGIG (reference sequence). The CDR3 is 13 amino acids.